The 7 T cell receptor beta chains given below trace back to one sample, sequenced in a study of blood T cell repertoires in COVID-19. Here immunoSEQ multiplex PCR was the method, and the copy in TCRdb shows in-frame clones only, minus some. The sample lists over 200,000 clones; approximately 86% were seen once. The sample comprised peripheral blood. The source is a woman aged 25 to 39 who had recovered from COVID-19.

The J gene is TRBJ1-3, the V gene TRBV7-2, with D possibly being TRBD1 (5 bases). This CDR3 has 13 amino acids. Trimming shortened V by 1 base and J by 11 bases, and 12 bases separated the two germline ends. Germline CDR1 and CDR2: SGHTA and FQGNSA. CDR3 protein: CASSLERGSPIYF. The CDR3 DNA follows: TGTGCCAGCAGCTTAGAAAGGGGAAGTCCCATATATTTT.

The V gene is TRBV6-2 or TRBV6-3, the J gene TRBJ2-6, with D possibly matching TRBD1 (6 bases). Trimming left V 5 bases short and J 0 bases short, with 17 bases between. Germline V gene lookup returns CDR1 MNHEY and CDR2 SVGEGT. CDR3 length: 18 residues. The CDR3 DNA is TGTGCCAGCAGTCCAACAGGGTTAATCCCCTCTGGGGCCAACGTCCTGACTTTC. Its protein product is CASSPTGLIPSGANVLTF.

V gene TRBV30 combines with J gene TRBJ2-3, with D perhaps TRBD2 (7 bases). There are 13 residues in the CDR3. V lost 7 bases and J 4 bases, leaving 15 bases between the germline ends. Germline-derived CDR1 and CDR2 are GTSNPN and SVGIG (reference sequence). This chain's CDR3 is CAYLEGGADTQYF. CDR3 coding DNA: TGTGCCTATTTAGAAGGGGGGGCAGATACGCAGTATTTT. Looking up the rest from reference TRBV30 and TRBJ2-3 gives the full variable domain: SQTIHQWPATLVQPVGSPLSLECTVEGTSNPNLYWYRQAAGRGLQLLFYSVGIGQISSEVPQNLSASRPQDRQFILSSKKLLLSDSGFYLCAYLEGGADTQYFGPGTRLTVL.

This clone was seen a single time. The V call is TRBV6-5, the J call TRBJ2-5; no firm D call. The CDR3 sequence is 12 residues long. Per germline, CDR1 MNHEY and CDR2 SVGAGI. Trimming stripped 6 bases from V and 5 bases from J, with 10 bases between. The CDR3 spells CASSTKRETQYF. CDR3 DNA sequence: TGTGCCAGCAGCACGAAGCGTGAGACCCAGTACTTC.

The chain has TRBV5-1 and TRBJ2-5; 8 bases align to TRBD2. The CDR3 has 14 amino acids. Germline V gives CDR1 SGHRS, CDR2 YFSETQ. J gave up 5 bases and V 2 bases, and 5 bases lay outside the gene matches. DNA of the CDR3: TGCGCCAGCAGCTTAGCGGGGGCGGGGGAGACCCAGTACTTC. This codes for CASSLAGAGETQYF.

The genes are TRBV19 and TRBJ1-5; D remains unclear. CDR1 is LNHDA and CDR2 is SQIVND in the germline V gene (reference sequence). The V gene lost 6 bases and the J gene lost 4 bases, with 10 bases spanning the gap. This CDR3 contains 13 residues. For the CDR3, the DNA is TGTGCCAGTAGCGGGTCTTCTAATCAGCCCCAGCATTTT. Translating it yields CASSGSSNQPQHF. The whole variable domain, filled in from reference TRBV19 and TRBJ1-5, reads DGGITQSPKYLFRKEGQNVTLSCEQNLNHDAMYWYRQDPGQGLRLIYYSQIVNDFQKGDIAEGYSVSREKKESFPLTVTSAQKNPTAFYLCASSGSSNQPQHFGDGTRLSIL.

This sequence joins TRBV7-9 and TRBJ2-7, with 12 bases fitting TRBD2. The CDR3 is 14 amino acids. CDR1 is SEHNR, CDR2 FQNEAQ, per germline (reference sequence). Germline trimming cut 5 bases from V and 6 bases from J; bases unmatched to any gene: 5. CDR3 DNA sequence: TGTGCCAGCAGCCCTAGCGGGGGGGCTGGCGAGCAGTACTTC. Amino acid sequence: CASSPSGGAGEQYF.